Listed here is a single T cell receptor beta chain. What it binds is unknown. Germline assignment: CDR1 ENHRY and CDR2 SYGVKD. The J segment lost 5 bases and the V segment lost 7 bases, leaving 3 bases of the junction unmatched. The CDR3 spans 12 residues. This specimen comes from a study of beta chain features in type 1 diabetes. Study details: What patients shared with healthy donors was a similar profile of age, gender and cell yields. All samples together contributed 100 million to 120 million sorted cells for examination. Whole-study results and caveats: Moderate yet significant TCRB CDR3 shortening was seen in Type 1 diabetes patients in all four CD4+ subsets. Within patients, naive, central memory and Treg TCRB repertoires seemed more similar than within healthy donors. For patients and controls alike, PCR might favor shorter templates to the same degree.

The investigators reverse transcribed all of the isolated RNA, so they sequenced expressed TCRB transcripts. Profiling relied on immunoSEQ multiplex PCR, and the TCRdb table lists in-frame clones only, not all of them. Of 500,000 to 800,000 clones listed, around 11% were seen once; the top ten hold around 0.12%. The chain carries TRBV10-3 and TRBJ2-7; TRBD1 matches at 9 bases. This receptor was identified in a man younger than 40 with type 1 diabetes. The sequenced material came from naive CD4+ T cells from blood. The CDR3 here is CAIIGQGHEQYF. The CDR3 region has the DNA TGTGCCATCATAGGACAGGGGCACGAGCAGTACTTC.